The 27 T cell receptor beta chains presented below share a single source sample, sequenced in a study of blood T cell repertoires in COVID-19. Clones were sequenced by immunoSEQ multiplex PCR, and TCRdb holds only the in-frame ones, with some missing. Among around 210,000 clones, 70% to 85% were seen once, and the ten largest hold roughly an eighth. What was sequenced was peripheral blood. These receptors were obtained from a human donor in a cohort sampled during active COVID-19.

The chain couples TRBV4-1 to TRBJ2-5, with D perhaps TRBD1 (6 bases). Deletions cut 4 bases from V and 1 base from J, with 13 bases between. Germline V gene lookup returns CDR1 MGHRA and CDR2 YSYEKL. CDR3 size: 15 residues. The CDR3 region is CASSRNRDRQETQYF. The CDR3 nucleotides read TGCGCCAGCAGCCGTAACAGGGACCGCCAAGAGACCCAGTACTTC.

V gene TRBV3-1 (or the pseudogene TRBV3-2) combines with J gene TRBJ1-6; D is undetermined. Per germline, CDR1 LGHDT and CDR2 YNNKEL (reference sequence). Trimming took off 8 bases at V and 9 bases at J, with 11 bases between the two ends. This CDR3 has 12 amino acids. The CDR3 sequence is CASQSGVSPLHF. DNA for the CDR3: TGTGCCAGCCAGTCCGGGGTTTCACCCCTCCACTTT.

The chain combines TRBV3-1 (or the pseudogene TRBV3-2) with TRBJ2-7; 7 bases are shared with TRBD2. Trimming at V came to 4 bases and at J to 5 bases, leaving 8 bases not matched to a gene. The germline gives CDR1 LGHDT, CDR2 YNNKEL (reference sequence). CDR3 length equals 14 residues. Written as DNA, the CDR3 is TGTGCCAGCAGCCTTAAGACTAGCTTCAACGAGCAGTACTTC. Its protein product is CASSLKTSFNEQYF.

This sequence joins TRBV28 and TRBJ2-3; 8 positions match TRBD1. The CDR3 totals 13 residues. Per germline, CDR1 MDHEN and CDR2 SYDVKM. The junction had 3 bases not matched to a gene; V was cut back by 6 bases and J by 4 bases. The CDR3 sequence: CASRTGAPDTQYF. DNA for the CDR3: TGTGCCAGCAGGACAGGGGCCCCAGATACGCAGTATTTT.

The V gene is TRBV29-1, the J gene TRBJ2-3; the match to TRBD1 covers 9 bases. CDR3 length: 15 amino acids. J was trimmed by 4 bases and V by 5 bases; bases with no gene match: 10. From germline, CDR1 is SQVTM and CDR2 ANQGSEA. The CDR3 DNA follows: TGCAGCGTTAACTCACAGGGGGCGATCCCAGATACGCAGTATTTT. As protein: CSVNSQGAIPDTQYF.

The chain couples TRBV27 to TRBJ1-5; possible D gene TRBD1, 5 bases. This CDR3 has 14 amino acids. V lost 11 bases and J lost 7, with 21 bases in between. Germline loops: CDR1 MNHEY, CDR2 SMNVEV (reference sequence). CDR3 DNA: TGTGCCGCCGGTGTAAGCAGGGTCGGGCAGCCCCAGCATTTT. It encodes CAAGVSRVGQPQHF.

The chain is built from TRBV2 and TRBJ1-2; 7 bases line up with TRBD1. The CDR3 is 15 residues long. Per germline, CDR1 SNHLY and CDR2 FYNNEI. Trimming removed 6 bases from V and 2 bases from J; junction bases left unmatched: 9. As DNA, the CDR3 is TGTGCCAGCAGGCAGGGGGTAAGGTCGAACTATGGCTACACCTTC. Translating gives CASRQGVRSNYGYTF.

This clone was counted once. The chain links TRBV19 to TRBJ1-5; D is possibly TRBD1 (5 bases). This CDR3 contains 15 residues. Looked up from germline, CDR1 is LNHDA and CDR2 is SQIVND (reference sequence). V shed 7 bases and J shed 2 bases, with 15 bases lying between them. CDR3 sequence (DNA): TGTGCCAGTAACCAGGGCGGTAGTGGCAATCAGCCCCAGCATTTT. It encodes CASNQGGSGNQPQHF.

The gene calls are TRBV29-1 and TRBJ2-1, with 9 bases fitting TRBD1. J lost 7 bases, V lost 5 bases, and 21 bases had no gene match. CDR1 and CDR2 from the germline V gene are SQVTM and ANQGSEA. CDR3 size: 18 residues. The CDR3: CSVTGNQQGAIGWNEQFF. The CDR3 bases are TGCAGCGTTACTGGAAATCAACAGGGGGCAATAGGCTGGAATGAGCAGTTCTTC.

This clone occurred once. CDR3 bases: TGTGCCAGCAGCGGACAGTTTGGGTATCAGCCCCAGCATTTT. Residues: CASSGQFGYQPQHF. The gene calls are TRBV2 and TRBJ1-5; TRBD1 might be the D (6 bases). V lost 6 bases to trimming and J lost 5 bases, with 14 bases between them. The CDR3 contains 14 residues. CDR1 and CDR2 (germline): SNHLY, FYNNEI.

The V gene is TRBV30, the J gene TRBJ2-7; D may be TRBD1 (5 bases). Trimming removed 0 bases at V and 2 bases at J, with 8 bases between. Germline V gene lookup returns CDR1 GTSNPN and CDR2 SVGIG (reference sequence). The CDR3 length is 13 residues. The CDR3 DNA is TGTGCCTGGAGTGTAGGGGCCACCTACGAGCAGTACTTC. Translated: CAWSVGATYEQYF.

In DNA form, the CDR3 reads TGTGCCAGCAGCCACTGGGGACTAGCGGGAGGTGGTGAGACCCAGTACTTC. Its translation is CASSHWGLAGGGETQYF. The V call is TRBV7-9, the J call TRBJ2-5; 15 bases align to TRBD2. Trimming removed 5 bases from V and 5 bases from J; junction bases left unmatched: 9. Germline CDR1 is SEHNR and CDR2 is FQNEAQ (reference sequence). The CDR3 consists of 17 residues.

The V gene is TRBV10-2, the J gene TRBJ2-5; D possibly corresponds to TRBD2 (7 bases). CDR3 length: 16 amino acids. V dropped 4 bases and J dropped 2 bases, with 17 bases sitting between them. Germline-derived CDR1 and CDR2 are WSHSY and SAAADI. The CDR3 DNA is TGCGCCAGCAGTGGACCCGAGGGGGGGAAACAAGAGACCCAGTACTTC. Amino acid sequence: CASSGPEGGKQETQYF.

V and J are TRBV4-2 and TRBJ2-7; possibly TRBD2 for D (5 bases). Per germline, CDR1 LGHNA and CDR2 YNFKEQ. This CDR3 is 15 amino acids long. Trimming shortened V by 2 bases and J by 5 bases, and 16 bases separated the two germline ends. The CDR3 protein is CASSQRERVNDEQYF. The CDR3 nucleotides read TGTGCCAGCAGCCAAAGGGAGAGGGTTAACGACGAGCAGTACTTC.

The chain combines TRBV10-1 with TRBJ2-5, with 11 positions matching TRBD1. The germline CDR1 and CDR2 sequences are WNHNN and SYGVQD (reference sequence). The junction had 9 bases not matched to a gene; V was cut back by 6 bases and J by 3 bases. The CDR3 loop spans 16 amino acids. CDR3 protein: CASSPGGQGEKETQYF. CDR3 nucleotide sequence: TGCGCCAGCAGCCCCGGGGGACAGGGGGAAAAAGAGACCCAGTACTTC.

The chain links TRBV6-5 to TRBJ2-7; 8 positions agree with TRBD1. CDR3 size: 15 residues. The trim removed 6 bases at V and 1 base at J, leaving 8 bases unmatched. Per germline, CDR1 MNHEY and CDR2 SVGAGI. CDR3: CASSADRGESYEQYF. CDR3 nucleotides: TGTGCCAGCAGCGCCGACAGGGGAGAGTCCTACGAGCAGTACTTC.

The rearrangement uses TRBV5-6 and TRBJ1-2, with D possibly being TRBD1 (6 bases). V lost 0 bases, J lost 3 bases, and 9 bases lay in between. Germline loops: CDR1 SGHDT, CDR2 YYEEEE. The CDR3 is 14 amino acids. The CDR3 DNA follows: TGTGCCAGCAGCTTGGGACAGGCCCACTATGGCTACACCTTC. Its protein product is CASSLGQAHYGYTF.

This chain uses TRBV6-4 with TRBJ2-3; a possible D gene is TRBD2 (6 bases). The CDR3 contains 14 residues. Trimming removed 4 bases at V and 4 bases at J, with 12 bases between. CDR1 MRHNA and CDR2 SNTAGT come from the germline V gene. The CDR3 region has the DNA TGTGCCAGCAGTGCGGGGGATGGGGCAGATACGCAGTATTTT. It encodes CASSAGDGADTQYF.

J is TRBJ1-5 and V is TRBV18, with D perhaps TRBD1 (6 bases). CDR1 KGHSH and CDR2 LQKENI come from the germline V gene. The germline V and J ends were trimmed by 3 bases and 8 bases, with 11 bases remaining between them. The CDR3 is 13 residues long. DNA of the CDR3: TGTGCCAGCTCACCGGGCAGGGGAAAGCCCCAGCATTTT. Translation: CASSPGRGKPQHF.

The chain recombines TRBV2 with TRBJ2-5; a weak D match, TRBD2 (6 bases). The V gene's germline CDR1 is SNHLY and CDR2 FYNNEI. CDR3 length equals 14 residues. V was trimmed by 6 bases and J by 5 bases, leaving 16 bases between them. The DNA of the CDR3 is TGTGCCAGCAGGAGGGGACTTCCTCTGGAGACCCAGTACTTC. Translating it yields CASRRGLPLETQYF.

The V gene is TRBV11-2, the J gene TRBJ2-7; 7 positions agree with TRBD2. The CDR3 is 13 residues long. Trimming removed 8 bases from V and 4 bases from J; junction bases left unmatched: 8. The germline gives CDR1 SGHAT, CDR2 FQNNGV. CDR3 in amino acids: CASGGGLIYEQYF. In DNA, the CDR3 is TGTGCCAGCGGCGGGGGTCTTATTTACGAGCAGTACTTC.

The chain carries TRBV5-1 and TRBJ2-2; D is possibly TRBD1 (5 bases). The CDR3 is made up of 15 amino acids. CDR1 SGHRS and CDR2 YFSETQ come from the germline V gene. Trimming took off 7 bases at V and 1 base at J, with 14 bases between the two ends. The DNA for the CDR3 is TGCGCCAGCGCCAGGGTAGGGTGGAACACCGGGGAGCTGTTTTTT. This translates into CASARVGWNTGELFF.

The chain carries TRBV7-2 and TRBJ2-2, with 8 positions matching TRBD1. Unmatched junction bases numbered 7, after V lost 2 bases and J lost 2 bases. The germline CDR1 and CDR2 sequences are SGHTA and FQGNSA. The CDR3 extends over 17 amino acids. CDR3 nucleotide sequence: TGTGCCAGCAGCTTATACGGGACAGGACTCAACACCGGGGAGCTGTTTTTT. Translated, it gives CASSLYGTGLNTGELFF.

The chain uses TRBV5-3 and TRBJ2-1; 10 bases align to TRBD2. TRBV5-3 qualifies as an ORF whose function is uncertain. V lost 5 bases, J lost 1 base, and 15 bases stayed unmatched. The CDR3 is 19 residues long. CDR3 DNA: TGTGCCAGAAGGCAAAGGAAAATCCAGCGGGAGGGGTCCTACAATGAGCAGTTCTTC. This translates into CARRQRKIQREGSYNEQFF.

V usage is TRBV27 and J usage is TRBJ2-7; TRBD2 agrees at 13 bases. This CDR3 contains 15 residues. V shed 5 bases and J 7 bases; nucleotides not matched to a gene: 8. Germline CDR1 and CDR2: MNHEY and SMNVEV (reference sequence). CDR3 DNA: TGTGCCAGCAGTGCCGGACTAGCGGGAGCAGGAGAGCAGTACTTC. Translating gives CASSAGLAGAGEQYF.

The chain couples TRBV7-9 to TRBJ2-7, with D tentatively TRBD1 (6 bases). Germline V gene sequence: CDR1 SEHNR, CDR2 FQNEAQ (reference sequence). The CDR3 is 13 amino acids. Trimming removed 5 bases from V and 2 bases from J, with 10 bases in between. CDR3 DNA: TGTGCCAGCAGCGACCGGGACACCTACGAGCAGTACTTC. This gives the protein CASSDRDTYEQYF.

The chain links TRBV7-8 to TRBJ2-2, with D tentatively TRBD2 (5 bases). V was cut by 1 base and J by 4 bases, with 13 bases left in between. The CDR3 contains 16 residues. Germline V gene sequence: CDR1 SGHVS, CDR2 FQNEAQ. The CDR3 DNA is TGTGCCAGCAGCTTAGTGCCCGGGATAAGCACCGGGGAGCTGTTTTTT. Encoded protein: CASSLVPGISTGELFF.